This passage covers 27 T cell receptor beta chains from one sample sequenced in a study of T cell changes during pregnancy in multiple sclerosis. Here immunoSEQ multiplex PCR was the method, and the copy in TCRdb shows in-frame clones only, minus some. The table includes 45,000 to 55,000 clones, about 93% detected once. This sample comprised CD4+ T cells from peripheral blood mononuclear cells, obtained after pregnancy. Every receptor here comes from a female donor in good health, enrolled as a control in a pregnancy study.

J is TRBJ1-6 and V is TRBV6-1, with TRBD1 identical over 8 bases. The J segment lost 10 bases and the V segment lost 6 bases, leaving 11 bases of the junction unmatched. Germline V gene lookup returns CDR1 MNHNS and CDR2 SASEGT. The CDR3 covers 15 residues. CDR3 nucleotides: TGTGCCAGCAGCCGCGGACAGGGTACAGGGTCACCCCTCCACTTT. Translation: CASSRGQGTGSPLHF.

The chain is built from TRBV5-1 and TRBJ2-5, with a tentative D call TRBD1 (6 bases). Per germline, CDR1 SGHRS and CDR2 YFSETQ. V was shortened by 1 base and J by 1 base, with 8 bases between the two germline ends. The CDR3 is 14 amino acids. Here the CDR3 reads CASSLLGAQETQYF. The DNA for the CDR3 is TGCGCCAGCAGCTTGCTGGGGGCCCAAGAGACCCAGTACTTC.

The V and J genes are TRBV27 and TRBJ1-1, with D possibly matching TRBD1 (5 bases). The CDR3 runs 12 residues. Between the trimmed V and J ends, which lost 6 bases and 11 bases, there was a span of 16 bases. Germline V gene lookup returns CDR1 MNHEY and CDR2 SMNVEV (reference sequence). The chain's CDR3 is CASSHPGQVAFF. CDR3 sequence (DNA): TGTGCCAGCAGCCACCCCGGACAAGTCGCTTTCTTT.

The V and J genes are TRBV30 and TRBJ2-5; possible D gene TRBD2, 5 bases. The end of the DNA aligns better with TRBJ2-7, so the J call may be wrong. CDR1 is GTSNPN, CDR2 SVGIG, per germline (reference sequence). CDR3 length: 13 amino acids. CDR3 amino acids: CAWSVHAGYEQYF. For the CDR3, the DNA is TGTGCCTGGAGTGTACATGCGGGCTACGAGCAGTACTTC.

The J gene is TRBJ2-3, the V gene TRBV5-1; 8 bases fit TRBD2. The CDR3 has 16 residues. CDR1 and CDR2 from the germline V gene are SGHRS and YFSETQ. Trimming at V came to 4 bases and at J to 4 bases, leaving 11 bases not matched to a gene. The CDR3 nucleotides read TGCGCCAGCAGCCCGGGACTAGTCCAAATAGCAGATACGCAGTATTTT. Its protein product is CASSPGLVQIADTQYF.

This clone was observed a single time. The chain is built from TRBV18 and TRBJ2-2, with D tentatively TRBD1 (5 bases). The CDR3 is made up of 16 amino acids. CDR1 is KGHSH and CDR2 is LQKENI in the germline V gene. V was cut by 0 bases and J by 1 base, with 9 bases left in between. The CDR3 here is CASSPPTGGNTGELFF. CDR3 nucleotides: TGTGCCAGCTCACCACCCACAGGCGGGAACACCGGGGAGCTGTTTTTT.

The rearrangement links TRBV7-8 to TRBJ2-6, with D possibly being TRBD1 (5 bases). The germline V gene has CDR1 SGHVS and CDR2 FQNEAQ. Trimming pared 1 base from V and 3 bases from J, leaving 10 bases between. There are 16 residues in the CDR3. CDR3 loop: CASSLGVGLGANVLTF. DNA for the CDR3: TGTGCCAGCAGCTTAGGAGTGGGGCTTGGGGCCAACGTCCTGACTTTC.

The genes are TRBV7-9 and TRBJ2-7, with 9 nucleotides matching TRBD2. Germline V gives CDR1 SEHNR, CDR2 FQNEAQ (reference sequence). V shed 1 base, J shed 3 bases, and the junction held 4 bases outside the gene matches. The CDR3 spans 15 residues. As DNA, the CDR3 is TGTGCCAGCAGCTTAGTGCTAGCGGGGCTCTACGAGCAGTACTTC. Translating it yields CASSLVLAGLYEQYF.

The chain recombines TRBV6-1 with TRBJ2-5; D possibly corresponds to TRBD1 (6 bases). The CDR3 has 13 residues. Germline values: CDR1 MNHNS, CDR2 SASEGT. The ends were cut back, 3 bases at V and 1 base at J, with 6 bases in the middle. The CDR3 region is CASSEGAQETQYF. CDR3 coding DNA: TGTGCCAGCAGTGAGGGGGCCCAAGAGACCCAGTACTTC.

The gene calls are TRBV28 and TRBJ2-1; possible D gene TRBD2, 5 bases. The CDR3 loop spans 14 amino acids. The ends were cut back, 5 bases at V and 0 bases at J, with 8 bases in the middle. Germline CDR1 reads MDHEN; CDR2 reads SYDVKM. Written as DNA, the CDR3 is TGTGCCAGCAGTCCCCGGGACTCCTACAATGAGCAGTTCTTC. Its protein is CASSPRDSYNEQFF. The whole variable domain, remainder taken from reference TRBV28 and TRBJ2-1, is DVKVTQSSRYLVKRTGEKVFLECVQDMDHENMFWYRQDPGLGLRLIYFSYDVKMKEKGDIPEGYSVSREKKERFSLILESASTNQTSMYLCASSPRDSYNEQFFGPGTRLTVL.

CDR3 sequence (DNA): TGTGCCAGCAGCTTGGGAACTAGCGAGACTTCTGAGCAGTTCTTC. It translates to CASSLGTSETSEQFF. J is TRBJ2-1 and V is TRBV5-6; TRBD2 agrees at 7 bases. J gave up 9 bases and V 0 bases, and 9 bases lay outside the gene matches. Per germline, CDR1 SGHDT and CDR2 YYEEEE. The CDR3 is 15 amino acids.

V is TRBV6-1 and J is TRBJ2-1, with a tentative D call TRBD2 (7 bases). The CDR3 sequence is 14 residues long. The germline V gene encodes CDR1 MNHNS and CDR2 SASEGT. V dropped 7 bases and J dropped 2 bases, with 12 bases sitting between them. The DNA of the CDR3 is TGTGCCAGCAAGGGGGGGATTGCCTACAATGAGCAGTTCTTC. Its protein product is CASKGGIAYNEQFF.

The CDR3 here is CASSYSLGGNEQFF. The CDR3 DNA reads as TGTGCCAGCAGTTACTCCCTGGGGGGGAATGAGCAGTTCTTC. This sequence joins TRBV6-6 and TRBJ2-1; 7 bases are shared with TRBD2. CDR1 MNHNY and CDR2 SVGAGI come from the germline V gene (reference sequence). The CDR3 totals 14 residues. V dropped 0 bases and J dropped 7; count of bases not matched to a gene: 3.

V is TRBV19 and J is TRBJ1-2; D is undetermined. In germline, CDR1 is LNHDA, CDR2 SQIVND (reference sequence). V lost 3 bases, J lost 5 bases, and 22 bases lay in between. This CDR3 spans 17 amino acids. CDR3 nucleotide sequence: TGTGCCAGTAGTATTTCCGGTTATCCCCTCGGGGTTTATGGCTACACCTTC. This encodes CASSISGYPLGVYGYTF.

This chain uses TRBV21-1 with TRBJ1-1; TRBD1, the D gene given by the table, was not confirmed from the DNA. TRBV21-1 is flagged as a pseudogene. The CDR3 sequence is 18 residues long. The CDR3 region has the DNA TGTGCCAGCAGCGACCGACGGGGACAGGCCCGGTCGAACACTGAAGCTTTCTTT. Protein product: CASSDRRGQARSNTEAFF.

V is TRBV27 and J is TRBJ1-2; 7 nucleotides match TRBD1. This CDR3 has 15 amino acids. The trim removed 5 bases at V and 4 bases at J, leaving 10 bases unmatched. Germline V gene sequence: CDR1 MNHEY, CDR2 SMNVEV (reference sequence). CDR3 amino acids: CASSPDGTEIYGYTF. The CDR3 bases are TGTGCCAGCAGTCCAGACGGGACAGAGATCTATGGCTACACCTTC.

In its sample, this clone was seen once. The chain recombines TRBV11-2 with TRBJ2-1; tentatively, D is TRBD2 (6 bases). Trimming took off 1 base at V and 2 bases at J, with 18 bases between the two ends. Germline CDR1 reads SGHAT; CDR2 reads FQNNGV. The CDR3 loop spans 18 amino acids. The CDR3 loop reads CASSLGRNAGPPYNEQFF. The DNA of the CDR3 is TGTGCCAGCAGCTTAGGACGCAACGCGGGGCCTCCCTACAATGAGCAGTTCTTC.

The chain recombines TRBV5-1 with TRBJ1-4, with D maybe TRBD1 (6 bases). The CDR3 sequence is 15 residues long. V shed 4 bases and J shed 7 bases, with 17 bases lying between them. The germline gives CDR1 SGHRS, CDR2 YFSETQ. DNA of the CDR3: TGCGCCAGCAGCCAGTCACAGGGTTTGAGTGAAAAACTGTTTTTT. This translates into CASSQSQGLSEKLFF.

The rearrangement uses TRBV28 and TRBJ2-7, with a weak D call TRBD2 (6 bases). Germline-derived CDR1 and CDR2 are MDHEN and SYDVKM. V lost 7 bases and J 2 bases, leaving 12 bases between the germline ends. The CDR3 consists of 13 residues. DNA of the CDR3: TGTGCCAGCACCCTTTGGGGGGCCTACGAGCAGTACTTC. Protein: CASTLWGAYEQYF. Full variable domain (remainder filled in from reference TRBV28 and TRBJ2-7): DVKVTQSSRYLVKRTGEKVFLECVQDMDHENMFWYRQDPGLGLRLIYFSYDVKMKEKGDIPEGYSVSREKKERFSLILESASTNQTSMYLCASTLWGAYEQYFGPGTRLTVT.

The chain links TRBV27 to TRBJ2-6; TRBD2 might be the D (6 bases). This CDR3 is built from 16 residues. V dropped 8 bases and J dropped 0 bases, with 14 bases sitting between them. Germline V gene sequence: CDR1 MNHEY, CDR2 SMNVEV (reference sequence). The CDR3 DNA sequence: TGTGCCAGCCAGCGGGCAGGGACCTCTGGGGCCAACGTCCTGACTTTC. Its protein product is CASQRAGTSGANVLTF.

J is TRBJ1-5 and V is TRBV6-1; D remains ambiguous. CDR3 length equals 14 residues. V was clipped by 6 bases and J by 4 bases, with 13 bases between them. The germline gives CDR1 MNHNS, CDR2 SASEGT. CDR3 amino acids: CASSLNEWNQPQHF. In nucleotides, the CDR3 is TGTGCCAGCAGCCTTAATGAGTGGAATCAGCCCCAGCATTTT.

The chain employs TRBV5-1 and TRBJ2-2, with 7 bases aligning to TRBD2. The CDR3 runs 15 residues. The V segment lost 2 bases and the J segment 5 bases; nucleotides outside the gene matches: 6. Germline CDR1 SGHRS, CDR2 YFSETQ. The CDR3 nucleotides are TGCGCCAGCAGCTTCTCCTCGCGGGAGACCGGGGAGCTGTTTTTT. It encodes CASSFSSRETGELFF.

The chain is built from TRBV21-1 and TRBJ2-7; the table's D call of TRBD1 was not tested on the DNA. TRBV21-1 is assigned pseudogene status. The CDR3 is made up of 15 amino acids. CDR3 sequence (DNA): TGTGCCAGCAGCGAAACAGGGGAGTTCACCTACGAGCAGTACTTC. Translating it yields CASSETGEFTYEQYF.

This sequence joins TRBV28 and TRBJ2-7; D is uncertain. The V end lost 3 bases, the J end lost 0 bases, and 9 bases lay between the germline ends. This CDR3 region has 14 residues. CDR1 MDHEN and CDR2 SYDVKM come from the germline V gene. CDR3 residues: CASSFVPSSYEQYF. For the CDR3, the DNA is TGTGCCAGCAGTTTTGTCCCCAGCTCCTACGAGCAGTACTTC.

CDR3 bases: TGTGCCTGGAGTGTAGGGAAGCGGGGCACCGGGGAGCTGTTTTTT. This sequence encodes CAWSVGKRGTGELFF. The V and J genes are TRBV30 and TRBJ2-2; TRBD2 agrees at 7 bases. The CDR3 has 15 amino acids. V shed 0 bases and J 4 bases; nucleotides not matched to a gene: 5. Per germline, CDR1 GTSNPN and CDR2 SVGIG (reference sequence).

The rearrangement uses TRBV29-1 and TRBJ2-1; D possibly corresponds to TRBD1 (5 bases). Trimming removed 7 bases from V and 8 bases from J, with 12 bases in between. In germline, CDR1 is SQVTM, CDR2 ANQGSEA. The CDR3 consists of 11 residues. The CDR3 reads CSGFRADEQFF. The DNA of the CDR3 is TGCAGCGGATTCAGGGCGGATGAGCAGTTCTTC.

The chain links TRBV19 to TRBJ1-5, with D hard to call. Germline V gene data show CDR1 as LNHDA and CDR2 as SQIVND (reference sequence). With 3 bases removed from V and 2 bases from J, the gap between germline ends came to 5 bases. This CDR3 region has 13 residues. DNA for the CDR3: TGTGCCAGTAGTATGGCCCGCAATCAGCCCCAGCATTTT. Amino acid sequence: CASSMARNQPQHF.